This T cell receptor beta chain emerged from a study of blood T cell repertoires in COVID-19. The table came from immunoSEQ multiplex PCR; TCRdb's copy has only in-frame clones and leaves some out. The repertoire consists of roughly 180,000 clones, with roughly 84% occurring once and the leading ten covering about a sixth. Donors of Cohort 3 who recovered were those that had two negative PCRs, clearance, or symptom resolution. This CDR3 has 14 residues. The trim removed 4 bases at V and 8 bases at J, leaving 7 bases unmatched. CDR1 and CDR2 from the germline V gene are SGHRS and YFSETQ. The sequenced sample was PBMCs or T cells enriched from blood (not recorded which). The receptor's source is a man aged 60-69 years who had recovered from COVID-19. V is TRBV5-1 and J is TRBJ1-4, with 8 bases aligning to TRBD1. The CDR3 nucleotides are TGCGCCAGCAGCCCAAACAGGGGGGACGAAAAACTGTTTTTT. Translating gives CASSPNRGDEKLFF. The full variable domain, completed using reference TRBV5-1 and TRBJ1-4, is KAGVTQTPRYLIKTRGQQVTLSCSPISGHRSVSWYQQTPGQGLQFLFEYFSETQRNKGNFPGRFSGRQFSNSRSEMNVSTLELGDSALYLCASSPNRGDEKLFFGSGTQLSVL.